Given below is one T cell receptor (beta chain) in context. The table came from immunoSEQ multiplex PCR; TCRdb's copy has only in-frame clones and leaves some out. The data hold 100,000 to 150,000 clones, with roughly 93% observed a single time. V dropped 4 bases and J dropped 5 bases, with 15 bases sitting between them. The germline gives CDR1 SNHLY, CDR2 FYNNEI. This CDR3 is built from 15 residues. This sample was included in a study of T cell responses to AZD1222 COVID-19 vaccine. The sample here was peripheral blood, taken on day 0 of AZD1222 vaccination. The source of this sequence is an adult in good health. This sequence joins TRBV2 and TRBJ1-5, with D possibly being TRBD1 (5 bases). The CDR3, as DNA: TGTGCCAGCAGTGGGAAAACGGGGGAGGATCAGCCCCAGCATTTT. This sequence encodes CASSGKTGEDQPQHF.